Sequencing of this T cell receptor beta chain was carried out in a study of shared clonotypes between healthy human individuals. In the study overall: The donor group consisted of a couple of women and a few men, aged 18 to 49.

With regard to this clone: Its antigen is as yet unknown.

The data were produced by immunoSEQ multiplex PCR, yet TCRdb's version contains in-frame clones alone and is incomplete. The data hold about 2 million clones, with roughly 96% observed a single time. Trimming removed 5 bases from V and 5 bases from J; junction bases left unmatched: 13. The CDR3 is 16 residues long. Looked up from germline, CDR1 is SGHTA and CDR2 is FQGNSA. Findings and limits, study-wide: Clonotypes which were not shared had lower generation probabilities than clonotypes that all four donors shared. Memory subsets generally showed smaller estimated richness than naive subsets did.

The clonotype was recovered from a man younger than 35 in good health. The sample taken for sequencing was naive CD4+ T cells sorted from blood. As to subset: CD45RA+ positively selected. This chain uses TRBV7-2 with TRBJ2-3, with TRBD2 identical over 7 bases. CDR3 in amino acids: CASSPRLAVNRDTQYF. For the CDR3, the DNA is TGTGCCAGCAGCCCTCGGCTAGCGGTGAACCGAGATACGCAGTATTTT.